This record looks at one T cell receptor beta chain sequence and its context. Its antigen remains unidentified. Using immunoSEQ multiplex PCR, the repertoire was profiled, and TCRdb retains in-frame clones only, with some absent. Altogether roughly 130,000 clones are present, roughly 77% being singletons, with the ten largest covering around 2%. V lost 8 bases to trimming and J lost 1 base; unmatched junction nucleotides: 9. The CDR3 is 15 amino acids. CDR1 and CDR2 (germline): KGHSH, LQKENI. These data are taken from a study of radiation and T cells in renal cell carcinoma. Study overall: Nephrectomy followed 15 Gy stereotactic body radiation by 4 weeks. Study-level points and caveats: Baseline intratumoral clonotype presence is unknown without pretreatment biopsies. From baseline, blood top tumor clonotypes peaked at 2 weeks post-radiation.

Time point noted: blood 2 weeks post-SBRT. Regarding treatment: 15 Gy SBRT to primary tumor, nephrectomy 4 weeks later. The sample here was blood, taken from a patient whose treatment included radiotherapy and nephrectomy. This rearrangement joins TRBV18 to TRBJ1-1; 8 positions match TRBD1. This receptor was obtained from a woman aged 55-75 years with renal cell carcinoma. CDR3 sequence: CASTKSGGWNTEAFF. The CDR3 DNA is TGTGCCAGCACAAAATCAGGGGGCTGGAACACTGAAGCTTTCTTT.